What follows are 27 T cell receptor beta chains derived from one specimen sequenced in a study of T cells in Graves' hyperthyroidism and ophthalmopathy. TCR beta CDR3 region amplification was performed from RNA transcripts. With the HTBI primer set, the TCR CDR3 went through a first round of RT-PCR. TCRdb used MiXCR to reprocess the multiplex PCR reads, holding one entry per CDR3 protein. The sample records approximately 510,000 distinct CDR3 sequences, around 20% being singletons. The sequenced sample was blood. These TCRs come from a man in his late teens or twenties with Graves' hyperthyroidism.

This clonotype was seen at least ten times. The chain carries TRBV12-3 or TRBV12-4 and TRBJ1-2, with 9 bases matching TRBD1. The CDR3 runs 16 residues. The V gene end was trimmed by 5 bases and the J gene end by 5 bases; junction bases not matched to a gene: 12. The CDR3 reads CASSGPGQGGRYGYTF. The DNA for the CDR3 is TGTGCCAGCAGTGGCCCGGGACAGGGAGGAAGATATGGCTACACCTTC.

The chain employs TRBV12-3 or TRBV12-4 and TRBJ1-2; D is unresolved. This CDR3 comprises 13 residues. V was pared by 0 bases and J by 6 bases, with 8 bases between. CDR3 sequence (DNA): TGTGCCAGCAGTTTAGCGGTAGAAGATGGCTACACCTTC. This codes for CASSLAVEDGYTF.

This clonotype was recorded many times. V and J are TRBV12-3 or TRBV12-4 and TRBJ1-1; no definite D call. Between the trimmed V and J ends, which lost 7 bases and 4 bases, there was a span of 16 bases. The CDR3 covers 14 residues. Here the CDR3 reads CASTRRSGFTEAFF. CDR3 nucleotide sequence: TGTGCCAGCACCCGCCGGTCGGGGTTCACTGAAGCTTTCTTT.

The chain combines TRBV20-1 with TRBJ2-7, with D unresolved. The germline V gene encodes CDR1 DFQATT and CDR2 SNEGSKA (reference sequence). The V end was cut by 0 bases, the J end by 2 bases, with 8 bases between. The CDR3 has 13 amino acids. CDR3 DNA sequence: TGCAGTGCTAGAGAGCTAGGAGCCTACGAGCAGTACTTC. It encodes CSARELGAYEQYF.

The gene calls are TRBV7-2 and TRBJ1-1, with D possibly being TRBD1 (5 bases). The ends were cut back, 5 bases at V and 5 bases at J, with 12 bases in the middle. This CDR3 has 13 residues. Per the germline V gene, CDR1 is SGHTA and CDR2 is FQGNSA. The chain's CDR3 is CASSTRRGTEAFF. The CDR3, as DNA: TGTGCCAGCAGCACCCGGAGGGGAACTGAAGCTTTCTTT.

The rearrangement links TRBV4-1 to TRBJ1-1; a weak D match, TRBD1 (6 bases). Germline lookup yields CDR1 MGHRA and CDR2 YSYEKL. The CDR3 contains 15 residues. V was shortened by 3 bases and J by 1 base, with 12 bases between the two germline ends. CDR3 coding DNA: TGCGCCAGCAGCCAGGGGAGGGGGGGGAACACTGAAGCTTTCTTT. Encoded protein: CASSQGRGGNTEAFF.

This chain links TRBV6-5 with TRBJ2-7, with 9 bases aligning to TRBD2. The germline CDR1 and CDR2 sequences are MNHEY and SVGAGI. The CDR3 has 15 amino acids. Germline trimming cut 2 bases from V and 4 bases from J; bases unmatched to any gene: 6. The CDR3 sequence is CASSYRLAGLYEQYV. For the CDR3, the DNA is TGTGCCAGCAGTTACAGGCTAGCGGGACTATACGAGCAGTACGTC.

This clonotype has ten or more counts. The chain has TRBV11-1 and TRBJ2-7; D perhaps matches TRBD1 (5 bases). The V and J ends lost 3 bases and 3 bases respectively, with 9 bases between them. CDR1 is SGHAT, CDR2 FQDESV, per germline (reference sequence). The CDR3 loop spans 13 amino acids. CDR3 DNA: TGTGCCAGCAGCTTCGCAGGGATCTACGAGCAGTACTTC. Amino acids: CASSFAGIYEQYF. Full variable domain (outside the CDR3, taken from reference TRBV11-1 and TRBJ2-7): EAEVAQSPRYKITEKSQAVAFWCDPISGHATLYWYRQILGQGPELLVQFQDESVVDDSQLPKDRFSAERLKGVDSTLKIQPAELGDSAMYLCASSFAGIYEQYFGPGTRLTVT.

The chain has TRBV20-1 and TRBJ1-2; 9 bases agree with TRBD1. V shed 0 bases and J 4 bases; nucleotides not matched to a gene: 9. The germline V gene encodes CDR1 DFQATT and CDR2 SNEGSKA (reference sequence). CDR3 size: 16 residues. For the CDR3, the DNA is TGCAGTGCTAGAGATCGACGACAGGGGGGCGTCTATGGCTACACCTTC. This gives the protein CSARDRRQGGVYGYTF.

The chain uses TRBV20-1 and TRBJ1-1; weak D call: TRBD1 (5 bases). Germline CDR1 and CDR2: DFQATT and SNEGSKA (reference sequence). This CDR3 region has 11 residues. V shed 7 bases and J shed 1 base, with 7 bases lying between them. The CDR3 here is CSVQGNTEAFF. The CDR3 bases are TGCAGTGTTCAGGGGAACACTGAAGCTTTCTTT.

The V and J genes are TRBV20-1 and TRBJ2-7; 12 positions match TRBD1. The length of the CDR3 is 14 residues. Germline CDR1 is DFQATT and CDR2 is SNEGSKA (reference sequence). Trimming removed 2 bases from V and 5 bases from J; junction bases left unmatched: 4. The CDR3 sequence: CSARRDRGLDEQYF. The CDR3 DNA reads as TGCAGTGCTAGACGGGACAGGGGGCTGGACGAGCAGTACTTC.

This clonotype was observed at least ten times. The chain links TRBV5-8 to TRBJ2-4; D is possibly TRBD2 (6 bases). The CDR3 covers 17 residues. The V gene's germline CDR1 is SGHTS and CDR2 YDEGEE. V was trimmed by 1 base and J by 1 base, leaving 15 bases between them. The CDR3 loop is CASSLWGIREAKNIQYF. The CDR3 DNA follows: TGTGCCAGCAGCTTGTGGGGGATCCGGGAGGCCAAAAACATTCAGTACTTC.

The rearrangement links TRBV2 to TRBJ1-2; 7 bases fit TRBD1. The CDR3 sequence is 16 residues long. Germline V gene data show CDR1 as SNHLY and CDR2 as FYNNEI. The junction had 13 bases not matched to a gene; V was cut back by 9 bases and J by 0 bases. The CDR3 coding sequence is TGTGCCAGAGGGGGAGCGGGACAGATACCTAACTATGGCTACACCTTC. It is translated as CARGGAGQIPNYGYTF.

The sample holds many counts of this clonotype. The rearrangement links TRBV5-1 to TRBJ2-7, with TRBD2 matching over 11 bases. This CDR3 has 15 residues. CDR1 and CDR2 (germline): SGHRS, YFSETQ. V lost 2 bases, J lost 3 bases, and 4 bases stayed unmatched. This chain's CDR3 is CASSFGTSGLYEQYF. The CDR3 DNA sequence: TGCGCCAGCAGCTTCGGGACTAGCGGCCTCTACGAGCAGTACTTC.

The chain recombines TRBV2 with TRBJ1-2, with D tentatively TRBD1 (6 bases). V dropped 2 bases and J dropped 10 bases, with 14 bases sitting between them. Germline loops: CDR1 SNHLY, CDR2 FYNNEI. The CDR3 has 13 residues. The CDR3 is CASSETPRGSYTF. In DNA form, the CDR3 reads TGTGCCAGCAGTGAAACCCCCAGGGGTTCCTACACCTTC.

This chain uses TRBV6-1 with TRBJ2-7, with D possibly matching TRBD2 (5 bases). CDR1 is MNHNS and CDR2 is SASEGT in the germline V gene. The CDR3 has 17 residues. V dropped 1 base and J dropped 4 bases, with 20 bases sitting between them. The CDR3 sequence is CASSEGFSEREYYEQYF. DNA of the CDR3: TGTGCCAGCAGTGAAGGATTCAGCGAGAGGGAATATTACGAGCAGTACTTC.

CDR3 in DNA: TGTGCCAGCAGCGTCGGGGTCTACGAGCAGTACTTC. This encodes CASSVGVYEQYF. The chain employs TRBV7-8 and TRBJ2-7, with D tentatively TRBD2 (5 bases). Germline V CDR1 and CDR2: SGHVS, FQNEAQ. CDR3 length: 12 residues. V was shortened by 5 bases and J by 3 bases, with 8 bases between the two germline ends.

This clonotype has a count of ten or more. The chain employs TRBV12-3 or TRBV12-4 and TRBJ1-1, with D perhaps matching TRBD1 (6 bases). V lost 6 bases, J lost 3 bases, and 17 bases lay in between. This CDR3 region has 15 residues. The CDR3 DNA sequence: TGTGCCAGCAGACGGCACAGGGCCGAGGACACTGAAGCTTTCTTT. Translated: CASRRHRAEDTEAFF.

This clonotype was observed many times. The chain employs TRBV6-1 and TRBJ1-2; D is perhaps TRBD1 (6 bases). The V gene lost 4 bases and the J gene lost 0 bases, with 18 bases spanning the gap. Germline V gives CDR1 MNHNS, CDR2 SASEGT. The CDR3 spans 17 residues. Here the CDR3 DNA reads TGTGCCAGCAGTGGTAAACCCGGGACACAAGCTAACTATGGCTACACCTTC. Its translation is CASSGKPGTQANYGYTF.

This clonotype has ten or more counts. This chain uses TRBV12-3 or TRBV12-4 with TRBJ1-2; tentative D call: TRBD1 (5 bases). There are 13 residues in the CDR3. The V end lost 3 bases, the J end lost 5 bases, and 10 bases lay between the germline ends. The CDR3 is CASSFSGSYGYTF. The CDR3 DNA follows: TGTGCCAGCAGTTTCTCAGGGAGTTATGGCTACACCTTC.

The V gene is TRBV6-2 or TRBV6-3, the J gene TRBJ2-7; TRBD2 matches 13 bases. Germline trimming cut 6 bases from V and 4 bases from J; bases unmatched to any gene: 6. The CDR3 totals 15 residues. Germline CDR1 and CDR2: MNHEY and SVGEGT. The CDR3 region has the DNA TGTGCCAGCAGGCGCGGGACTAGCGGGACGTACGAGCAGTACTTC. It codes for CASRRGTSGTYEQYF.

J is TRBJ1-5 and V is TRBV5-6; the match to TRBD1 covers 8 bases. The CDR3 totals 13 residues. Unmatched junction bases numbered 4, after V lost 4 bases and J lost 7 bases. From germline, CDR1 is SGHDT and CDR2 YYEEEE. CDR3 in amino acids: CASSARGLQPQHF. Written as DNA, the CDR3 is TGTGCCAGCAGCGCCAGGGGGCTACAGCCCCAGCATTTT.

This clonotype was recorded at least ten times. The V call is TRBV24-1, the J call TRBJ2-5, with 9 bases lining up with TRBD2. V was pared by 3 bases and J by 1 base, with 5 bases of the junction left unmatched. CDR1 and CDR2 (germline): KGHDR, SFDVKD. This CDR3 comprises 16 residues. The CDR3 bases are TGTGCCACCAGTGATAAAGCGGGGGGCCTCCAAGAGACCCAGTACTTC. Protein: CATSDKAGGLQETQYF.

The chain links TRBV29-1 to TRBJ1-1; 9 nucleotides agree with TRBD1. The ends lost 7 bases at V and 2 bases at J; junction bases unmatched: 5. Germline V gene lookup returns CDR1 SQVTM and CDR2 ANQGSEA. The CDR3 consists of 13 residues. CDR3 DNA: TGCAGCGGACGACAGGGGGGAAACACTGAAGCTTTCTTT. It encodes CSGRQGGNTEAFF. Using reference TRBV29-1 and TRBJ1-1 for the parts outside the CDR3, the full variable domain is SAVISQKPSRDICQRGTSLTIQCQVDSQVTMMFWYRQQPGQSLTLIATANQGSEATYESGFVIDKFPISRPNLTFSTLTVSNMSPEDSSIYLCSGRQGGNTEAFFGQGTRLTVV.

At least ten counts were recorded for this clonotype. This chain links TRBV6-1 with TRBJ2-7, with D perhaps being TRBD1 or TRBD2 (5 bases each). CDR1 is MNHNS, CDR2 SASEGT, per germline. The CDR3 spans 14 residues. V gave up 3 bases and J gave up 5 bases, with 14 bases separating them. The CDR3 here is CASSDPGHGNEQYF. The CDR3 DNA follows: TGTGCCAGCAGTGACCCGGGGCACGGGAACGAGCAGTACTTC.

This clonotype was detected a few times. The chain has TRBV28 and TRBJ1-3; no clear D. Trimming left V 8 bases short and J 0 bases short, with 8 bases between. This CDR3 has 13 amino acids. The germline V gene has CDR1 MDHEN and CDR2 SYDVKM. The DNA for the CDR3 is TGTGCCAGCTTTACCTTCTCTGGAAACACCATATATTTT. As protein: CASFTFSGNTIYF.

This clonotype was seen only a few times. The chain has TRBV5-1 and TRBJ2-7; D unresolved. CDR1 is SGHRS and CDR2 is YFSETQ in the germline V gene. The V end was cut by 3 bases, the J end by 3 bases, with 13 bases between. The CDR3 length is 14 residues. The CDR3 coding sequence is TGCGCCAGCAGCTCCCGCCGAGGTGTCTACGAGCAGTACTTC. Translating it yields CASSSRRGVYEQYF.